These 7 T cell receptor beta chains share one sample of origin, sequenced in a study of blood T cell repertoires in COVID-19. TCRdb keeps only in-frame clones here, not all; method: immunoSEQ multiplex PCR. The sample includes about 480,000 clones, 70% to 90% of them seen just once. Input material: PBMCs or T cells enriched from blood (not recorded which). The receptors stem from a woman in her late teens or twenties with acute COVID-19.

The chain has TRBV5-6 and TRBJ2-7; TRBD1 agrees at 7 bases. Germline-derived CDR1 and CDR2 are SGHDT and YYEEEE. The V segment lost 1 base and the J segment 2 bases; nucleotides outside the gene matches: 9. CDR3 length equals 16 residues. CDR3 DNA: TGTGCCAGCAGCTTGCGTGAGACAGGGACCCCCTACGAGCAGTACTTC. Translating it yields CASSLRETGTPYEQYF. The entire variable domain, with the rest obtained from reference TRBV5-6 and TRBJ2-7, is as follows: DAGVTQSPTHLIKTRGQQVTLRCSPKSGHDTVSWYQQALGQGPQFIFQYYEEEERQRGNFPDRFSGHQFPNYSSELNVNALLLGDSALYLCASSLRETGTPYEQYFGPGTRLTVT.

This chain uses TRBV3-1 (or the pseudogene TRBV3-2) with TRBJ1-5; 7 positions agree with TRBD1. The CDR3 consists of 13 residues. The junction had 2 bases not matched to a gene; V was cut back by 2 bases and J by 7 bases. Germline V CDR1 and CDR2: LGHDT, YNNKEL (reference sequence). The CDR3 DNA reads TGTGCCAGCAGCCAAAGGGGGCGACAGCCCCAGCATTTT. As protein: CASSQRGRQPQHF.

This rearrangement joins TRBV18 to TRBJ2-7, with 9 bases fitting TRBD1. The CDR3 is made up of 15 amino acids. CDR1 and CDR2 from the germline V gene are KGHSH and LQKENI. Trimming removed 6 bases from V and 0 bases from J; junction bases left unmatched: 6. The CDR3 region has the DNA TGTGCCAGCTCCGAAACGGGACAGGGCTCCTACGAGCAGTACTTC. Its translation is CASSETGQGSYEQYF.

V gene TRBV9 combines with J gene TRBJ2-7; D is unresolved. This CDR3 is 15 amino acids long. The germline V gene has CDR1 SGDLS and CDR2 YYNGEE. The ends were cut back, 0 bases at V and 0 bases at J, with 10 bases in the middle. This CDR3 is CASSVGMAPSYEQYF. CDR3 sequence (DNA): TGTGCCAGCAGCGTAGGAATGGCCCCCTCCTACGAGCAGTACTTC.

The CDR3 loop is CASSLEDSRITDTQYF. The CDR3 bases are TGCGCCAGCAGCTTGGAGGACAGCAGAATCACAGATACGCAGTATTTT. The gene calls are TRBV5-1 and TRBJ2-3; D is perhaps TRBD1 (6 bases). V was cut by 0 bases and J by 2 bases, with 13 bases left in between. The CDR3 contains 16 residues. Germline V gene data show CDR1 as SGHRS and CDR2 as YFSETQ.

The V call is TRBV5-6, the J call TRBJ1-3; a weak D match, TRBD1 (6 bases). The CDR3 length is 15 residues. The V and J ends lost 2 bases and 6 bases respectively, with 15 bases between them. The V gene's germline CDR1 is SGHDT and CDR2 YYEEEE. The CDR3 loop reads CASSLMQGLVNTIYF. The CDR3 DNA follows: TGTGCCAGCAGCTTAATGCAGGGGCTTGTAAACACCATATATTTT.

The chain links TRBV28 to TRBJ2-7; 7 bases map to TRBD1. Looked up from germline, CDR1 is MDHEN and CDR2 is SYDVKM. CDR3 length equals 15 residues. The junction had 9 bases not matched to a gene; V was cut back by 5 bases and J by 2 bases. The CDR3 DNA follows: TGTGCCAGCAGTGGGGGACGGGGACAGCCCTACGAGCAGTACTTC. Translating it yields CASSGGRGQPYEQYF.